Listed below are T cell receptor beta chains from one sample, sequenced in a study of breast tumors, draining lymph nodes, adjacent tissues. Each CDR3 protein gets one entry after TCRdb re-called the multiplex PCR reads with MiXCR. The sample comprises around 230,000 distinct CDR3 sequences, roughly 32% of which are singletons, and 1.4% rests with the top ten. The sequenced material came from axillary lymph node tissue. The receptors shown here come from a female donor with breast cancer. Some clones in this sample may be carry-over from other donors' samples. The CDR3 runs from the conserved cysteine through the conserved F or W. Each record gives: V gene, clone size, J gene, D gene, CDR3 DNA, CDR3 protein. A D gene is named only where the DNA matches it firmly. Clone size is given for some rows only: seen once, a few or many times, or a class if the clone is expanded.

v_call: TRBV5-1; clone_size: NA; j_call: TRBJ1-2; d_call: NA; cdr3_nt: TGCGCCGGCAGCTTGGGTATGACTGGTTCCTTTAGCCACACCTTC; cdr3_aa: CAGSLGMTGSFSHTF
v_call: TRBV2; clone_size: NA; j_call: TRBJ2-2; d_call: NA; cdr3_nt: TGTGCCAGCAGTGTGCCCCGGGGCGGGGAGCTGTTTTTT; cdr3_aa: CASSVPRGGELFF
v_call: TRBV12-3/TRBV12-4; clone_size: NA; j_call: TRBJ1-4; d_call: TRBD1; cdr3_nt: TGTGCCAGCAGCTTGACAGGGGCATCGGGAAGTGAAAAACTGTTTTTT; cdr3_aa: CASSLTGASGSEKLFF
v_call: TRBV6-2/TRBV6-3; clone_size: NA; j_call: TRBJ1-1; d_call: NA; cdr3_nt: TGTGCCACGATCAATGATCAGGTACCTGAAGCTTTCTTT; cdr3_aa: CATINDQVPEAFF
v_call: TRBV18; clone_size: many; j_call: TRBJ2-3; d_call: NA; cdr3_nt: TGTGCCAGCTCACGACTAGACGTGGCAGATACGCAGTATTTT; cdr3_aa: CASSRLDVADTQYF
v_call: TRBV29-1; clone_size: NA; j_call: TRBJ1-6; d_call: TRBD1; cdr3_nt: TGCAGCGTTCAGACAGGGGGTAATTCACCCCTCCACTTT; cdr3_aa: CSVQTGGNSPLHF
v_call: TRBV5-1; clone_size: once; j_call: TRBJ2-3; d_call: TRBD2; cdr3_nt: TGCGCCAGCAGCTTTAGCGGGGGGGCTAGCACAGATACGCAGTATTTT; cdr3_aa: CASSFSGGASTDTQYF
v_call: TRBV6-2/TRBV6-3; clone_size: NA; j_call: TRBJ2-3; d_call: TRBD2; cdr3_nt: TGTGCCAGCAGTAAACGGGAGTTCAGGGCTAGCGGGAGTAGAGATACGCAGTATTTT; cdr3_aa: CASSKREFRASGSRDTQYF
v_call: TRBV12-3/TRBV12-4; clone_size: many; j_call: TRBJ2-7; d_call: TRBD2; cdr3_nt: TGTGCCAGCAGTTTCAGCGGGAGTCGGAACGAGCAGTACTTC; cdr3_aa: CASSFSGSRNEQYF
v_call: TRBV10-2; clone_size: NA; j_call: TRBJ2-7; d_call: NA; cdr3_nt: TGCGCCAGCAGTGAGGCGAGCTCCTACGAGCAGTACTTC; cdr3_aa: CASSEASSYEQYF
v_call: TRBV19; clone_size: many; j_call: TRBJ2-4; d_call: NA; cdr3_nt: TGTGCCAGTAGTATAGAGGCGGGACTTCCAAAAAACATTCAGTACTTC; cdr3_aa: CASSIEAGLPKNIQYF
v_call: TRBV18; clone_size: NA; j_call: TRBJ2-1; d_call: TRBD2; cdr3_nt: TGTGCCAGCTCGGAATGGACTAGCGGGAGATACAATGAGCAGTTCTTC; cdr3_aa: CASSEWTSGRYNEQFF
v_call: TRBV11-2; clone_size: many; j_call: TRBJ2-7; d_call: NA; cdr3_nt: TGTGCCAGCTTCCCTCTTTCGGATAGCTCCTACGAGCAGTACTTC; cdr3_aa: CASFPLSDSSYEQYF
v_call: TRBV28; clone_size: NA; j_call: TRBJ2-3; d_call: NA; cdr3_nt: TGTGCCAGCAGGTCAGGCGGAGGCGGCACAGATACGCAGTATTTT; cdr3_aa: CASRSGGGGTDTQYF
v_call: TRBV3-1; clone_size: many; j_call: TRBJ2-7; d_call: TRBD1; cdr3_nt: TGTGCCAGCACCCCTTCGGGGACAGGGCGGTACGAGCAGTACTTC; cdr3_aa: CASTPSGTGRYEQYF
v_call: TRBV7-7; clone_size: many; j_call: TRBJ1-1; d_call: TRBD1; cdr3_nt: TGTGCTAGCAGCCGTAGACAGGGCGAAGAAGCTTTCTTT; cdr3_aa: CASSRRQGEEAFF
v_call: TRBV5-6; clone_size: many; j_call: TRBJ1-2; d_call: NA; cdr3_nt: TGTGCCAGCAGTTCCGACGGGGCTAACTATGGCTACACCTTC; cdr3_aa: CASSSDGANYGYTF
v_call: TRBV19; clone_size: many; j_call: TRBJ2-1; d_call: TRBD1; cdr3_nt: TGTGCCAGTAGTATAGATCTGGGACAGGGGTTTGAGCAGTTCTTC; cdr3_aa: CASSIDLGQGFEQFF
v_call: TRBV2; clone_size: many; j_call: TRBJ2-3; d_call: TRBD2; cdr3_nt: TGTGCCAGCAGTGAGGCGGGAGGTAGCACAGATACGCAGTATTTT; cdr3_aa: CASSEAGGSTDTQYF
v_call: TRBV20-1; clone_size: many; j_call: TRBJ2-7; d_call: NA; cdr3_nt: TGCAGTGCGAGTACCCCTTTAGGCGAGCAGTACTTC; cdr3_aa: CSASTPLGEQYF
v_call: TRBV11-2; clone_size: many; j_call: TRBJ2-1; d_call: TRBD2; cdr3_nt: TGTGCCAGCAGCTTAGGGATAGGATGGGGGGAGGGCCGATACAATGAGCAGTTCTTC; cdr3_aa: CASSLGIGWGEGRYNEQFF
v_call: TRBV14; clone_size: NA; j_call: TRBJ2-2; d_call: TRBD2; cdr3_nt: TGTGCCAGCAGCCCCCTGGGACTAGCGCTCACCGGGGAGCTGTTTTTT; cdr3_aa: CASSPLGLALTGELFF
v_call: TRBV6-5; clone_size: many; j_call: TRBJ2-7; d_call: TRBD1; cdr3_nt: TGTGCCAGCAGACGCCGGGACAGGGCCTACGAGCAGTACTTC; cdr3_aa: CASRRRDRAYEQYF
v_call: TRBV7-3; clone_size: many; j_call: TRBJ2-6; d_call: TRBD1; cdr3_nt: TGTGCCAGCAGCTTAACAGGGGGCGCCTCTGGGGCCAACGTCCTGACTTTC; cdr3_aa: CASSLTGGASGANVLTF
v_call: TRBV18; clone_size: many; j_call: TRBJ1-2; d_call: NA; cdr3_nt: TGTGCCAGCTCACCCGACAAATACCGGGGCTACACCTTC; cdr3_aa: CASSPDKYRGYTF
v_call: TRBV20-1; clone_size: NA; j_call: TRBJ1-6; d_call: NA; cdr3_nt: TGCAGTGCCCGGCCGGGCCTCCTACACTTT; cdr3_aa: CSARPGLLHF
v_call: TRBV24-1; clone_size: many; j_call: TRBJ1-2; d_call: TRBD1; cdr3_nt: TGTGTCACCAGTAGCGGACAGGGGATCCGGGGCTACACCTTC; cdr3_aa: CVTSSGQGIRGYTF
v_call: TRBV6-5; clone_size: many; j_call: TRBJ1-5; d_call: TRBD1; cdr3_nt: TGTGCCAGCAGTAAATCGGGACAGGGGGCAAGCAATCAGCCCCAGCATTTT; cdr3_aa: CASSKSGQGASNQPQHF
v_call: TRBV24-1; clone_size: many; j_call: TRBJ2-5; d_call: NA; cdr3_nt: TGTGCCACCAGTGACGGGGGACAAGAGACCCAGTACTTC; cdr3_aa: CATSDGGQETQYF
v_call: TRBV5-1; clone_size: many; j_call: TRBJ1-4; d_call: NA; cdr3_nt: TGCGCCAGCAGCTTGGTCGGGCTGGGAGGTAATGAAAAACTGTTTTTT; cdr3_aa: CASSLVGLGGNEKLFF
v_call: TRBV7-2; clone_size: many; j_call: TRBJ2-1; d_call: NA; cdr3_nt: TGTGCCAGCAGCTCCTGGGACTACAATGAGCAGTTCTTC; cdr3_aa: CASSSWDYNEQFF
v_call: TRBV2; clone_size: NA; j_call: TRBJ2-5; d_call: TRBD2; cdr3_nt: TGTGCCAGCAGTGAAGGCCCGACTAGCGGGGAAGAGACCCAGTACTTC; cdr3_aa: CASSEGPTSGEETQYF
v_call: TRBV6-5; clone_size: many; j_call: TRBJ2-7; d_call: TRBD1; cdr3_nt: TGTGCCAGCAGTTACTCGCAGGGGGCGTCCTACGAGCAGTACTTC; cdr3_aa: CASSYSQGASYEQYF